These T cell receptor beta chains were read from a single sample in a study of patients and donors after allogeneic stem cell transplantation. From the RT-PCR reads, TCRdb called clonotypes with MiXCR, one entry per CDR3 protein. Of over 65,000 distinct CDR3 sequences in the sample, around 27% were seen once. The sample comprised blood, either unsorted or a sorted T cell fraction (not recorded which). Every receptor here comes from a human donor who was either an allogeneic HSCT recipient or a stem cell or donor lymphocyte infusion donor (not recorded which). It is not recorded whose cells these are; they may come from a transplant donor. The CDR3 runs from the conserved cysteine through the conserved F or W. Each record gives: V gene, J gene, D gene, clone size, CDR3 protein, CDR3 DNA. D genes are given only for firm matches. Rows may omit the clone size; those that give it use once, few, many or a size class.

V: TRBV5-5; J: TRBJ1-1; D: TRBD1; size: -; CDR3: CASSLGTGARNTEAFF; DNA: TGTGCCAGCAGCCTAGGGACAGGGGCTAGGAACACTGAAGCTTTCTTT
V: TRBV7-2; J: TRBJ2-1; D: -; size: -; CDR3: CASSLATNSRNEQFF; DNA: TGTGCCAGCAGCTTAGCGACTAATAGCAGGAATGAGCAGTTCTTC
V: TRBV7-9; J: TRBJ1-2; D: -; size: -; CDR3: CASSPRDYGYTF; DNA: TGTGCCAGCAGCCCCCGCGACTATGGCTACACCTTC
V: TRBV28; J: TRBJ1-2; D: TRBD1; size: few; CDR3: CASAGGYGYTF; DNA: TGTGCCAGCGCAGGGGGGTATGGCTACACCTTC
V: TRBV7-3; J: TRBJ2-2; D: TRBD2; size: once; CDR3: CASSHGTTNTGELFF; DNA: TGTGCCAGCAGCCACGGGACTACGAACACCGGGGAGCTGTTTTTT
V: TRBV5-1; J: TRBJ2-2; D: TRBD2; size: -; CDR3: CASSLAERGNTGELFF; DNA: TGCGCCAGCAGCTTGGCGGAGCGGGGAAACACCGGGGAGCTGTTTTTT
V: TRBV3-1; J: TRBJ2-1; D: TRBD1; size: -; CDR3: CASSPSFSAGTGPHNEQFF; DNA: TGTGCCAGCAGCCCATCTTTTTCCGCCGGGACAGGACCTCACAATGAGCAGTTCTTC
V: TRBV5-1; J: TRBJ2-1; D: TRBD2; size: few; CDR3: CASSLTSGVSREQFF; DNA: TGCGCCAGCAGTCTCACTAGCGGGGTGTCCAGAGAGCAGTTCTTC
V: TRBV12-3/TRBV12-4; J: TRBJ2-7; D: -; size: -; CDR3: CASSLGLGKYF; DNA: TGTGCCAGCAGTTTAGGGTTAGGAAAGTACTTC
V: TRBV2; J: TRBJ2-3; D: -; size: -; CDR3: CASSEYRRTTDTQYF; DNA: TGTGCGAGCAGTGAGTACCGGCGGACTACAGATACGCAGTATTTT
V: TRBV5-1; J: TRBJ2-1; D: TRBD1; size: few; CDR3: CASSFLGQGMNEQFF; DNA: TGCGCCAGCAGCTTCCTGGGACAGGGTATGAATGAGCAGTTCTTC
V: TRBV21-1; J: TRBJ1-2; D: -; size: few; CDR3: CASSKDLGQGGYGYTF; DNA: TGTGCCAGCAGCAAAGATCTAGGACAGGGAGGATATGGCTACACCTTC
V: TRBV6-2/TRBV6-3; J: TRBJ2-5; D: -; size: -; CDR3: CASSYSNPFRQETQYF; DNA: TGTGCCAGCAGTTACTCGAACCCGTTCCGCCAAGAGACCCAGTACTTC
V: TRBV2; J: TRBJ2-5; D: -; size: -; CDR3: CASSESRAAETQYF; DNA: TGTGCCAGCAGTGAATCCAGGGCGGCAGAGACCCAGTACTTC
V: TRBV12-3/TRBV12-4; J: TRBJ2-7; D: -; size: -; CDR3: CASNGGHLYEQYF; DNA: TGTGCCAGCAACGGGGGACACCTATACGAGCAGTACTTC
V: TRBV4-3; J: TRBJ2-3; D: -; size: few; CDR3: CASSLSHDTQYF; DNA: TGCGCCAGCAGCCTCTCCCATGATACGCAGTATTTT
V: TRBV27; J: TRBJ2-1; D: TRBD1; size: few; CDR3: CASSHGQEFGNEQFF; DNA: TGTGCCAGCAGTCATGGACAGGAGTTCGGCAATGAGCAGTTCTTC
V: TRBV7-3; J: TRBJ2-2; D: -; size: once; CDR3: CASGEGFNTGELFF; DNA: TGTGCCAGCGGCGAGGGTTTTAACACCGGGGAGCTGTTTTTT
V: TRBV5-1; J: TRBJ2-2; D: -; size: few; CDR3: CASSLAIVTGELFF; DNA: TGCGCCAGCAGCTTGGCCATAGTCACCGGGGAGCTGTTTTTT
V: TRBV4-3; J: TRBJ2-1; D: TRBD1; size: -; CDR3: CASSPGQGFNLNEQFF; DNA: TGCGCCAGCAGCCCGGGACAGGGCTTCAATCTCAATGAGCAGTTCTTC
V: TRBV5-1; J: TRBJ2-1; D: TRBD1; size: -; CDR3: CASSTLTGAYNEQFF; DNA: TGCGCCAGCAGCACCCTGACAGGGGCCTACAATGAGCAGTTCTTC
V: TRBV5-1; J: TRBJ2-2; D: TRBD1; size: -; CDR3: CASSLHRGAGELFF; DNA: TGCGCCAGCAGCTTACACAGGGGAGCCGGGGAGCTGTTTTTT
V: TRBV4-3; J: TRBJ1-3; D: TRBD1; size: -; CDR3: CASSQNRGPGNTIYF; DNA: TGCGCCAGCAGCCAAAACAGGGGGCCTGGAAACACCATATATTTT
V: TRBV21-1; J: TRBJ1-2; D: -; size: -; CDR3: CASSKGLFGDLYGYTF; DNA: TGTGCCAGCAGCAAAGGGCTATTTGGGGACCTATATGGCTACACCTTC
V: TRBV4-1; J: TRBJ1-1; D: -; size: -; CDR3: CASSQEFSNTEAFF; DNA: TGCGCCAGCAGCCAAGAATTTTCGAACACTGAAGCTTTCTTT
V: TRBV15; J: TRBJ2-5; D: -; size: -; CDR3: CVSSEGTQYF; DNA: TGTGTCTCCAGCGAGGGGACCCAGTACTTC
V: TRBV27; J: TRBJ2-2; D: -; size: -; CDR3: CTSKGWAANTGELFF; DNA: TGTACCAGTAAGGGCTGGGCGGCGAACACCGGGGAGCTGTTTTTT
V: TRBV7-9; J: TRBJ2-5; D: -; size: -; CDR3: CASSRQGSTQYF; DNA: TGTGCCAGCAGCAGGCAGGGATCGACCCAGTACTTC
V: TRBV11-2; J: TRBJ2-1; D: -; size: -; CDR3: CASSTGGTASEQFF; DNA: TGTGCCAGCAGCACAGGTGGGACCGCGAGCGAGCAGTTCTTC
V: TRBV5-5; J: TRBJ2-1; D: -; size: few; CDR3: CASDASSGGQFF; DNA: TGTGCCAGCGACGCCTCGAGTGGGGGGCAGTTCTTC